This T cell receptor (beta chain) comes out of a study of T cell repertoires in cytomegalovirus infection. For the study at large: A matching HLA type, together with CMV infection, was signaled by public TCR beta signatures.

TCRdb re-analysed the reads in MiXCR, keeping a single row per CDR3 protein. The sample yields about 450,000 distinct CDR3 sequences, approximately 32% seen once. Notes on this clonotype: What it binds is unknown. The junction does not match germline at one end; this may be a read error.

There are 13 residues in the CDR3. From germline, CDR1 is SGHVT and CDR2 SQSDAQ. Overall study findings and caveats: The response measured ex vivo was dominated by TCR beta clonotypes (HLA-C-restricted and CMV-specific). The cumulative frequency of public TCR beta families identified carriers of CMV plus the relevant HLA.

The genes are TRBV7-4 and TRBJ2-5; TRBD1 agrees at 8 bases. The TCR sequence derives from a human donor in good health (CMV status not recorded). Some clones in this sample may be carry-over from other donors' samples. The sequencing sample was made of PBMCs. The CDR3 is CASSWTGSETRYF. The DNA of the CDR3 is TGTGCCAGCAGCTGGACAGGGTCAGAGACCCGGTACTTC.